This T cell receptor (beta chain) was observed in a study of OX40 agonist ivuxolimab in advanced cancers. Study background: An agonistic human IgG2 monoclonal antibody against OX40 (CD134) was given. Three patients responded partially, comprising one with hepatocellular carcinoma and two with cutaneous melanoma. A mean age of approximately 64 years, range roughly 20 to 90, was recorded, and approximately 85% were male.

Sequencing used immunoSEQ multiplex PCR; TCRdb keeps in-frame clones, though not all of them. The sample holds about 52,000 clones, roughly 83% seen once. The germline V gene has CDR1 SGHVS and CDR2 FQNEAQ. The CDR3 contains 17 residues. V lost 3 bases to trimming and J lost 0 bases, with 16 bases between them. This clone was seen just once. The chain has TRBV7-8 and TRBJ2-3; weak D call: TRBD1 (6 bases). The TCR sequence derives from an adult with an advanced solid tumor such as melanoma, head and neck, liver or kidney cancer. The sequencing used CD4+ or CD8+ T cells sorted from blood, collected in a trial of the OX40 agonist ivuxolimab. As DNA, the CDR3 is TGTGCCAGCAGCTTCACAACCAGGGGTCTTAGCACAGATACGCAGTATTTT. Translated, it gives CASSFTTRGLSTDTQYF.